What follows describes a single TCR beta chain. The data stem from a study of T cell changes during pregnancy in multiple sclerosis. Sequencing used immunoSEQ multiplex PCR; TCRdb keeps in-frame clones, though not all of them. Among about 68,000 clones, approximately 91% were seen once, and the ten largest hold approximately 2.4%. Sequences were derived from peripheral blood, sampled in the first trimester of pregnancy. This receptor was taken from a female donor with multiple sclerosis, enrolled in a pregnancy study.

CDR3 in amino acids: CASIYTGATNEKLFF. The CDR3 DNA sequence: TGTGCCAGCATTTATACAGGGGCAACTAATGAAAAACTGTTTTTT. The V gene is TRBV6-1, the J gene TRBJ1-4, with 7 bases fitting TRBD1. Germline lookup yields CDR1 MNHNS and CDR2 SASEGT. The CDR3 length is 15 residues. J gave up 0 bases and V 7 bases, and 5 bases lay outside the gene matches.